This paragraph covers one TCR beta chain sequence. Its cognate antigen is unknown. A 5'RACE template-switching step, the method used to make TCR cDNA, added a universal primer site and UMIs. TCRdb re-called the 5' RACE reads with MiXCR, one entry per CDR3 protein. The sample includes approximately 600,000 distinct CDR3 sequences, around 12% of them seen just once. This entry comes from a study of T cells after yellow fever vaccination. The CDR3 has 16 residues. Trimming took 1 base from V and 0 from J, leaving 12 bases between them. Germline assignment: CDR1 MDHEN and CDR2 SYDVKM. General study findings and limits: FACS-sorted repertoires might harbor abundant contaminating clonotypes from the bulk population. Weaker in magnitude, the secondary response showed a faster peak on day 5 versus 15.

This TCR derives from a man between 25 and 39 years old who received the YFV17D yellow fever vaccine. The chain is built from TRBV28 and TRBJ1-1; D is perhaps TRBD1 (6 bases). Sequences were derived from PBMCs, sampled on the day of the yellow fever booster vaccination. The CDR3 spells CASSLFSGVMNTEAFF. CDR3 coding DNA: TGTGCCAGCAGTTTATTCTCAGGGGTTATGAACACTGAAGCTTTCTTT.